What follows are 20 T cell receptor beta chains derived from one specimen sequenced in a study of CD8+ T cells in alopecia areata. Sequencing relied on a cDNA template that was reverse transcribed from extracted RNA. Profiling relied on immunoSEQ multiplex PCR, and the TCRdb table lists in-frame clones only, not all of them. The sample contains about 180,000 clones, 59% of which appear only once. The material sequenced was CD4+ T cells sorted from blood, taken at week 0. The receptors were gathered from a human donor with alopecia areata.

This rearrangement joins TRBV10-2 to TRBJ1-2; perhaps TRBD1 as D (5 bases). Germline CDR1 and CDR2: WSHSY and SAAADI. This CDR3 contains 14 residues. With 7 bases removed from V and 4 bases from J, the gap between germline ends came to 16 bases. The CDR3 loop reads CASTGIPRVYGYTF. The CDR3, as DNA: TGCGCCAGCACCGGGATCCCCAGGGTCTATGGCTACACCTTC.

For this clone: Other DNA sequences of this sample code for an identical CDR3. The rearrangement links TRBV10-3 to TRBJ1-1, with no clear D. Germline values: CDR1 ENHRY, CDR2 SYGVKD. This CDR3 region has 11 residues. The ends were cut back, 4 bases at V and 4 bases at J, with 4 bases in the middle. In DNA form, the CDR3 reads TGTGCCATCAGTGGGGGCACTGAAGCTTTCTTT. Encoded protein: CAISGGTEAFF.

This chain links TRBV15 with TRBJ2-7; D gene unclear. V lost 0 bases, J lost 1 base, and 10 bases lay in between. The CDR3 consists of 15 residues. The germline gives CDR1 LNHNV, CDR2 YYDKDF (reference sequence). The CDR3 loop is CATSREPGGSYEQYF. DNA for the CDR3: TGTGCCACCAGCAGAGAGCCAGGTGGTTCCTACGAGCAGTACTTC.

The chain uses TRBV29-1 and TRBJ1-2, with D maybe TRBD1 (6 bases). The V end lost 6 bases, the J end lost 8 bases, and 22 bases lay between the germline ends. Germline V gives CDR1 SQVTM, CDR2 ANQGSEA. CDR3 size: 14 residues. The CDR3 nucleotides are TGCAGCGTCGGGGGCGCAGGCCGATATGGGGGCTACACCTTC. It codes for CSVGGAGRYGGYTF.

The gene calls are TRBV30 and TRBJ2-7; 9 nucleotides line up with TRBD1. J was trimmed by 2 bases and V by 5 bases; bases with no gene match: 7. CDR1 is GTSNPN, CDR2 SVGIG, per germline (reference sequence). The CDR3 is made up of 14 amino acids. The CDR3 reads CAWGYGQGPYEQYF. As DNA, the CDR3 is TGTGCCTGGGGATATGGACAGGGGCCCTACGAGCAGTACTTC. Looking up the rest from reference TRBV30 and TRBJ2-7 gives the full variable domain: SQTIHQWPATLVQPVGSPLSLECTVEGTSNPNLYWYRQAAGRGLQLLFYSVGIGQISSEVPQNLSASRPQDRQFILSSKKLLLSDSGFYLCAWGYGQGPYEQYFGPGTRLTVT.

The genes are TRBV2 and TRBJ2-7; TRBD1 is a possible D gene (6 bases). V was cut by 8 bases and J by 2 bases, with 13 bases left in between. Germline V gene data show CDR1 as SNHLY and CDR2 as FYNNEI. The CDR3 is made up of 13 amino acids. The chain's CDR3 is CASHQDSPYEQYF. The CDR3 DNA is TGTGCCAGCCATCAGGACAGCCCCTACGAGCAGTACTTC.

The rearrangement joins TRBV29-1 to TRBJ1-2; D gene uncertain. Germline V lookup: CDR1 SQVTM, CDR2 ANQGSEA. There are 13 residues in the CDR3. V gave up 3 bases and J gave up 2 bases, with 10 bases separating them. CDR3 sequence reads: CSVEGLDNYGYTF. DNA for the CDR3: TGCAGCGTTGAGGGCCTCGACAACTATGGCTACACCTTC.

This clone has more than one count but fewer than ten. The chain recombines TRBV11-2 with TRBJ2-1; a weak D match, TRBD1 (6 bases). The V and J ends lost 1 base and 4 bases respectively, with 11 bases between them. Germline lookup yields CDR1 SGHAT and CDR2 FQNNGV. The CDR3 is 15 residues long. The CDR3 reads CASSLVWDKYNEQFF. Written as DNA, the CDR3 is TGTGCCAGCAGCTTAGTTTGGGACAAGTACAATGAGCAGTTCTTC.

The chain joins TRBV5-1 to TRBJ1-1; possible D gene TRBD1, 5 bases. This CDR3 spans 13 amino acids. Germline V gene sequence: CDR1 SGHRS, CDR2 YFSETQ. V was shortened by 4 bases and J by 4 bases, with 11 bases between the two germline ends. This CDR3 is CASSRGGSTEAFF. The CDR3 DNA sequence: TGCGCCAGCAGCCGCGGGGGATCCACTGAAGCTTTCTTT.

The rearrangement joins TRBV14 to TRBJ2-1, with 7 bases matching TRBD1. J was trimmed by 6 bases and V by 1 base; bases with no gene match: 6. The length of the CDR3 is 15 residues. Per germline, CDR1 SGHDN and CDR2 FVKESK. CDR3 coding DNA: TGTGCCAGCAGCCAAGTAAGGACAGGCTCCAATGAGCAGTTCTTC. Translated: CASSQVRTGSNEQFF.

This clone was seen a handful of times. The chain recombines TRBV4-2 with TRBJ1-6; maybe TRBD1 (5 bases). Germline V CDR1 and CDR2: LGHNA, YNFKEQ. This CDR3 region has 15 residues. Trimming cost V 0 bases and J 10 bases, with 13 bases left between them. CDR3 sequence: CASSQDRGSQSPLHF. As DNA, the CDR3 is TGTGCCAGCAGCCAAGATCGGGGGAGCCAATCACCCCTCCACTTT.

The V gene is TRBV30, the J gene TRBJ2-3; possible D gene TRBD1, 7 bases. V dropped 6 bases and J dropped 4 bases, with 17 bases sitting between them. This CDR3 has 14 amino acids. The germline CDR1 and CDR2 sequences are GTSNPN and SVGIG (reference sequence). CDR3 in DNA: TGTGCCTGTCACCGGGGGACAGCGGCAGATACGCAGTATTTT. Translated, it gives CACHRGTAADTQYF. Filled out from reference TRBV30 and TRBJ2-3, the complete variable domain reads SQTIHQWPATLVQPVGSPLSLECTVEGTSNPNLYWYRQAAGRGLQLLFYSVGIGQISSEVPQNLSASRPQDRQFILSSKKLLLSDSGFYLCACHRGTAADTQYFGPGTRLTVL.

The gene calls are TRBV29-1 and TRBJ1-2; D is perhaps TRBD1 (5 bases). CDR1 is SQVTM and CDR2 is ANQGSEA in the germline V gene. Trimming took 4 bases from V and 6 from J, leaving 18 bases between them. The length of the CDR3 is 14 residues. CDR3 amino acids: CSVGPGGYSDGYTF. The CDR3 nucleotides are TGCAGCGTTGGTCCCGGGGGGTATTCAGATGGCTACACCTTC.

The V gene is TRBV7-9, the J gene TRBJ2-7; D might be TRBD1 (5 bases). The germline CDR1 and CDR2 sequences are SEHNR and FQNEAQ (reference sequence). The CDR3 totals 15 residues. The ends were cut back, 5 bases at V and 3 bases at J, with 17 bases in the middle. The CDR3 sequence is CASSTRVGRSYEQYF. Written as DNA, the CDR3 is TGTGCCAGCAGCACCAGGGTGGGGCGAAGCTACGAGCAGTACTTC.

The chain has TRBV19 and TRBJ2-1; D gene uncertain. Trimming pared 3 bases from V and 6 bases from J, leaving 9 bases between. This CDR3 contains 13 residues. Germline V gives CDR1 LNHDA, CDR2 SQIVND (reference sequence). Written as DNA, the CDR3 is TGTGCCAGTAGTATTCGGCTATCCAATGAGCAGTTCTTC. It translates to CASSIRLSNEQFF.

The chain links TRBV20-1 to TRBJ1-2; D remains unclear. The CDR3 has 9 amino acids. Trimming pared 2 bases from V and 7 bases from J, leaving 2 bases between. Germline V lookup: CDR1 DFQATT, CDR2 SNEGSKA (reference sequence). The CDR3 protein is CSARRGYTF. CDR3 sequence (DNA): TGCAGTGCTAGACGTGGCTACACCTTC.

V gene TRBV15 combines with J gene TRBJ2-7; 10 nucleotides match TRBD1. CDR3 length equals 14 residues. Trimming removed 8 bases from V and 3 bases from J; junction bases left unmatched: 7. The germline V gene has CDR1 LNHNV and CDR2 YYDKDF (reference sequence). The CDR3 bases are TGTGCCACCGGCCGGGACAGGGGCCACTACGAGCAGTACTTC. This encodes CATGRDRGHYEQYF.

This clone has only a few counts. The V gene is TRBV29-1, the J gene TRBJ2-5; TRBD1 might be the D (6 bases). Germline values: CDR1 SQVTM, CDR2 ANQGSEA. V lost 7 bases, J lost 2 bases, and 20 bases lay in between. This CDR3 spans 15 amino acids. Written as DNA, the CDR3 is TGCAGCGCCTCGGGGACACCCAATGAGCAAGAGACCCAGTACTTC. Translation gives CSASGTPNEQETQYF.

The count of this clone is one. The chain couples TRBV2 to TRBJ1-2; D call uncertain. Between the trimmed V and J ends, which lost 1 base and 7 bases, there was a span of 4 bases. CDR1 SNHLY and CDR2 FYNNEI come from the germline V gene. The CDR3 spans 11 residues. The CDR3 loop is CASSEEGGYTF. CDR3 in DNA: TGTGCCAGCAGTGAAGAGGGTGGCTACACCTTC.

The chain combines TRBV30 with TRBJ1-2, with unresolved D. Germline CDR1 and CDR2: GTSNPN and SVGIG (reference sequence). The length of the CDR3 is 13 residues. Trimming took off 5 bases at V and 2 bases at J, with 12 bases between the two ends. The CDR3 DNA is TGTGCCTGGGAGCCAGCGTCGAACTATGGCTACACCTTC. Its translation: CAWEPASNYGYTF.